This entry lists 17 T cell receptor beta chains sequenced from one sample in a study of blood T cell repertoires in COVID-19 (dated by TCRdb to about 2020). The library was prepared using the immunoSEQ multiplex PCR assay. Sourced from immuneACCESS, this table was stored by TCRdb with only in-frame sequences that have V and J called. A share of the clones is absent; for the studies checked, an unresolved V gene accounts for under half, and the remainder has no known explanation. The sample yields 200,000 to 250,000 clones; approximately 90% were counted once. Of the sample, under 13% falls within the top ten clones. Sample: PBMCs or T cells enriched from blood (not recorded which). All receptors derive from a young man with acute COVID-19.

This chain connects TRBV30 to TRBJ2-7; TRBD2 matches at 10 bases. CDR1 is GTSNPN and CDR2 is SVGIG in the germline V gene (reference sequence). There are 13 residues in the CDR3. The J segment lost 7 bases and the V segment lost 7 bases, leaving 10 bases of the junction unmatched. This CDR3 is CASHPSGSWEQYF. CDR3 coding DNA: TGTGCCTCCCACCCTAGCGGGAGCTGGGAGCAGTACTTC. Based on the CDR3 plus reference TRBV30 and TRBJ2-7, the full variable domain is SQTIHQWPATLVQPVGSPLSLECTVEGTSNPNLYWYRQAAGRGLQLLFYSVGIGQISSEVPQNLSASRPQDRQFILSSKKLLLSDSGFYLCASHPSGSWEQYFGPGTRLTVT.

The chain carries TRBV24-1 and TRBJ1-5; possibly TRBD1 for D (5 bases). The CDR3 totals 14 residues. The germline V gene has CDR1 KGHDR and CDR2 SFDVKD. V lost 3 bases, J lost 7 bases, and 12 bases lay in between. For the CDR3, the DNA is TGTGCCACCAGTGATGACAGCGGAGGGCAGCCCCAGCATTTT. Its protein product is CATSDDSGGQPQHF.

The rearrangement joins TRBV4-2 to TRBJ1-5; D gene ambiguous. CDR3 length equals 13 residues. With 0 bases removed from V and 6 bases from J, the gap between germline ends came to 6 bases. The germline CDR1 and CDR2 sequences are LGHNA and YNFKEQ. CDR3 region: CASSQDRGQPQHF. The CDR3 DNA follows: TGTGCCAGCAGCCAAGATCGGGGTCAGCCCCAGCATTTT.

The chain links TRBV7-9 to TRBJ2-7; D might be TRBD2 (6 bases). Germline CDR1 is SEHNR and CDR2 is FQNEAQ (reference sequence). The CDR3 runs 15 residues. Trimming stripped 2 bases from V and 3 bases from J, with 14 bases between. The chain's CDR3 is CASSLLGGSLYEQYF. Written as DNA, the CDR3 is TGTGCCAGCAGCTTACTTGGGGGGAGTCTCTACGAGCAGTACTTC.

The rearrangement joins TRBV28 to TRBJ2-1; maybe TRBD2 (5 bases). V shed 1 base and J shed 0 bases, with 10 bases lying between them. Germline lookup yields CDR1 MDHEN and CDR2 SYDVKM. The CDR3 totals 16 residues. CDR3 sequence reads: CASSLFGVSSYNEQFF. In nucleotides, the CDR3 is TGTGCCAGCAGTTTATTCGGGGTCAGCTCCTACAATGAGCAGTTCTTC. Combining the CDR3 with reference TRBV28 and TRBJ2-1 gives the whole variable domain DVKVTQSSRYLVKRTGEKVFLECVQDMDHENMFWYRQDPGLGLRLIYFSYDVKMKEKGDIPEGYSVSREKKERFSLILESASTNQTSMYLCASSLFGVSSYNEQFFGPGTRLTVL.

The CDR3 sequence: CASSNAAPLEAFF. For the CDR3, the DNA is TGTGCCAGTAGTAACGCCGCGCCGCTGGAAGCTTTCTTT. The chain links TRBV19 to TRBJ1-1; D is unresolved. Trimming left V 4 bases short and J 8 bases short, with 14 bases between. The CDR3 length is 13 residues. Germline V gives CDR1 LNHDA, CDR2 SQIVND (reference sequence).

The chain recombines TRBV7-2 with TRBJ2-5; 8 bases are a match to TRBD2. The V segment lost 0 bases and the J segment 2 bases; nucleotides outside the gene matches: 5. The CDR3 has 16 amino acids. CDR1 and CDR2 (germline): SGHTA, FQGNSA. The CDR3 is CASSLASGNLQETQYF. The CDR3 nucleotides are TGTGCCAGCAGCTTAGCTAGCGGGAACCTACAAGAGACCCAGTACTTC.

CDR3 sequence: CASSLTQWAKEAFF. In nucleotides, the CDR3 is TGTGCCAGCAGCCTTACCCAGTGGGCCAAGGAAGCTTTCTTT. The chain combines TRBV6-5 with TRBJ1-1; D is uncertain. The CDR3 extends over 14 amino acids. The V gene lost 6 bases and the J gene lost 8 bases, with 19 bases spanning the gap. From germline, CDR1 is MNHEY and CDR2 SVGAGI.

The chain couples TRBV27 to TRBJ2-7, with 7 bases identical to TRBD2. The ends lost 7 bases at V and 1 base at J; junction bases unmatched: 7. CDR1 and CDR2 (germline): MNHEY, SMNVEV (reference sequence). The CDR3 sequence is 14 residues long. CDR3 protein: CASKGVLASYEQYF. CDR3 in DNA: TGTGCCAGCAAAGGCGTACTAGCGTCCTACGAGCAGTACTTC.

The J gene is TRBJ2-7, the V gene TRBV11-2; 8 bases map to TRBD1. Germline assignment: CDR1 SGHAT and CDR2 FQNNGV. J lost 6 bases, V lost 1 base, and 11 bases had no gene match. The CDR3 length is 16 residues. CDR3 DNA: TGTGCCAGCAGCTTAGGGACAGGGTCGGCGCTCGGCGAGCAGTACTTC. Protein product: CASSLGTGSALGEQYF.

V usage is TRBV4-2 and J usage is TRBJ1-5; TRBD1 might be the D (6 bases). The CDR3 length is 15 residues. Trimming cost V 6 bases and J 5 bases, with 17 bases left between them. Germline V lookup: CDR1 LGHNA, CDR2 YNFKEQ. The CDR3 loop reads CASSPGTQGDQPQHF. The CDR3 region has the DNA TGTGCCAGCAGTCCCGGGACACAAGGAGATCAGCCCCAGCATTTT.

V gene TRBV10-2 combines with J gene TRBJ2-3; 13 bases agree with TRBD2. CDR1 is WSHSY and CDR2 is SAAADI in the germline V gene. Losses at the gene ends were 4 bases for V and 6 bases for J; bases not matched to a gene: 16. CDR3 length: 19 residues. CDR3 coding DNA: TGCGCCAGCAGTGGGGTTTCTCGGACTAGCGGGAGAAGGGTCGATACGCAGTATTTT. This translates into CASSGVSRTSGRRVDTQYF.

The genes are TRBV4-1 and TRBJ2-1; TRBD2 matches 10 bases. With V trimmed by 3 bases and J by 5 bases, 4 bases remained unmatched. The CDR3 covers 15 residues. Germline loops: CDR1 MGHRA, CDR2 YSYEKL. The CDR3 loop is CASSQGLAYNNEQFF. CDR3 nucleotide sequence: TGCGCCAGCAGCCAGGGACTAGCGTACAACAATGAGCAGTTCTTC.

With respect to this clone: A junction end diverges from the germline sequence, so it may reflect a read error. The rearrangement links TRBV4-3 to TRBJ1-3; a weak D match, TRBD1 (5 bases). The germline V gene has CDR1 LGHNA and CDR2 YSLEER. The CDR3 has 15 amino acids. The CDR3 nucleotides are TGCGCCAGCAGCCAAGATTTAGGGGCTGGGAACACCATATATTTT. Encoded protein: CASSQDLGAGNTIYF.

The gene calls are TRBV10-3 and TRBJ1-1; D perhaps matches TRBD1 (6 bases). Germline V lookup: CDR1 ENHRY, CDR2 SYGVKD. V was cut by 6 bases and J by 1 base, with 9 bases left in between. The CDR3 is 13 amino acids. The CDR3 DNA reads TGTGCCATCAGGGACAGTGAGAACACTGAAGCTTTCTTT. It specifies CAIRDSENTEAFF.

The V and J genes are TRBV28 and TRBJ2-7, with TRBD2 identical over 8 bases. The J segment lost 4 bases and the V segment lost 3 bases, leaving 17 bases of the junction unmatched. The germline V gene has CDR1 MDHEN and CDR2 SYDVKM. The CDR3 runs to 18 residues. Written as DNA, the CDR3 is TGTGCCAGCAGTTTTGGCGGGAGGAATTTTATAAAGGTTTACGAGCAGTACTTC. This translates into CASSFGGRNFIKVYEQYF.

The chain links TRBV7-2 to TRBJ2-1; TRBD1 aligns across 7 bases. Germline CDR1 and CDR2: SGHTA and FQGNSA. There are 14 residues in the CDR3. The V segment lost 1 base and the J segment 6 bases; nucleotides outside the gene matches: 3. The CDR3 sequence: CASSLDSGGNEQFF. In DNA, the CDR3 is TGTGCCAGCAGCTTAGATTCAGGGGGCAATGAGCAGTTCTTC.